Below, 3 T cell receptor beta chains from the same sample are listed, as sequenced in a study of shared clonotypes between healthy human individuals. The table came from immunoSEQ multiplex PCR; TCRdb's copy has only in-frame clones and leaves some out. The table lists more than 900,000 clones, approximately 80% of them singletons, with around 0.61% in the top ten. Sequenced input: memory CD4+ T cells from PBMCs. Described subset: CD45RA-negative fraction. These receptors came from a man aged 18 to 29 in good health. Some clones in this sample may be carry-over from other donors' samples.

Regarding this clone: Other DNA sequences in this specimen translate into the identical CDR3. The chain uses TRBV11-2 and TRBJ2-3; D unclear. Trimming cost V 4 bases and J 6 bases, with 5 bases left between them. From germline, CDR1 is SGHAT and CDR2 FQNNGV. The CDR3 spans 11 residues. The CDR3 DNA reads as TGTGCCAGCAGCTCTAGGGATACGCAGTATTTT. Translated, it gives CASSSRDTQYF.

The chain is built from TRBV10-3 and TRBJ1-1, with a possible D match to TRBD1 (6 bases). V was trimmed by 7 bases and J by 4 bases, leaving 16 bases between them. CDR3 length: 14 amino acids. CDR1 and CDR2 (germline): ENHRY, SYGVKD. CDR3 in amino acids: CAITKQGDRTEAFF. CDR3 bases: TGTGCCATCACGAAACAGGGTGACCGCACTGAAGCTTTCTTT.

The chain is built from TRBV7-2 and TRBJ2-1; no clear D. V shed 1 base and J shed 0 bases, with 10 bases lying between them. The germline CDR1 and CDR2 sequences are SGHTA and FQGNSA. The CDR3 runs to 16 residues. The CDR3 region is CASSLGPLGSYNEQFF. The CDR3 coding sequence is TGTGCCAGCAGCTTAGGACCCCTTGGCTCCTACAATGAGCAGTTCTTC.